One sample yielded the 30 T cell receptor beta chains listed below, sequenced in a study of pediatric ulcerative colitis. Measured with immunoSEQ multiplex PCR; TCRdb has only the in-frame clones, and not every one. In the table there are over 10,000 clones, roughly 80% of which are singletons. During colonoscopy, one to two rectal pinch biopsies were collected. The sample was gut tissue. All receptors derive from a boy younger than 18 who was a control in a study of pediatric ulcerative colitis.

The chain uses TRBV7-6 and TRBJ2-3; 11 bases align to TRBD2. The CDR3 has 17 residues. Per germline, CDR1 SGHVS and CDR2 FNYEAQ. J gave up 7 bases and V 3 bases, and 12 bases lay outside the gene matches. The chain's CDR3 is CASSLAVAGGSLHTQYF. The CDR3 DNA reads as TGTGCCAGCAGCTTGGCCGTAGCGGGAGGGTCTCTCCATACGCAGTATTTT.

The chain couples TRBV5-1 to TRBJ1-1, with a possible D match to TRBD1 (5 bases). Germline CDR1 SGHRS, CDR2 YFSETQ. Trimming stripped 5 bases from V and 2 bases from J, with 13 bases between. This CDR3 contains 14 residues. The CDR3 coding sequence is TGCGCCAGCAGTCGTCAAACAGGAAACACTGAAGCTTTCTTT. Its translation is CASSRQTGNTEAFF.

This chain joins TRBV11-3 and TRBJ2-1; TRBD2 aligns across 13 bases. This CDR3 comprises 14 residues. With 5 bases clipped from V and 8 bases from J, the junction kept 3 bases outside the gene matches. Germline V gives CDR1 SGHNT, CDR2 YENEEA. CDR3 sequence reads: CASSQGLAGHEQFF. CDR3 DNA sequence: TGTGCCAGCAGCCAGGGACTAGCGGGACATGAGCAGTTCTTC.

The rearrangement links TRBV7-2 to TRBJ1-4; D unclear. V gave up 5 bases and J gave up 0 bases, with 7 bases separating them. Looked up from germline, CDR1 is SGHTA and CDR2 is FQGNSA. This CDR3 comprises 14 residues. The CDR3 region is CASSRLPTNEKLFF. The CDR3 bases are TGTGCCAGCAGCAGGCTACCAACTAATGAAAAACTGTTTTTT.

The chain carries TRBV25-1 and TRBJ1-3; D might be TRBD1 (6 bases). Trimming pared 5 bases from V and 2 bases from J, leaving 7 bases between. The CDR3 covers 13 residues. Germline values: CDR1 MGHDK, CDR2 SYGVNS. CDR3 bases: TGTGCCAGCAGTTCAGGGGCTGGAAACACCATATATTTT. It codes for CASSSGAGNTIYF.

This chain links TRBV11-2 with TRBJ2-2; D is unresolved. V lost 1 base to trimming and J lost 0 bases, with 6 bases between them. CDR1 and CDR2 (germline): SGHAT, FQNNGV. This CDR3 contains 15 residues. The CDR3 is CASSLVTANTGELFF. For the CDR3, the DNA is TGTGCCAGCAGCTTAGTCACAGCGAACACCGGGGAGCTGTTTTTT.

This clone came up a few times. The chain is built from TRBV5-1 and TRBJ1-2; D is perhaps TRBD1 (6 bases). CDR3 length: 12 residues. V lost 4 bases and J lost 6, with 10 bases in between. The germline CDR1 and CDR2 sequences are SGHRS and YFSETQ. The CDR3 protein is CASSHGGDGYTF. The CDR3 DNA reads as TGCGCCAGCAGCCACGGGGGCGATGGCTACACCTTC. Using reference TRBV5-1 and TRBJ1-2 for the parts outside the CDR3, the full variable domain is KAGVTQTPRYLIKTRGQQVTLSCSPISGHRSVSWYQQTPGQGLQFLFEYFSETQRNKGNFPGRFSGRQFSNSRSEMNVSTLELGDSALYLCASSHGGDGYTFGSGTRLTVV.

The gene calls are TRBV27 and TRBJ2-7, with 8 bases identical to TRBD2. Germline values: CDR1 MNHEY, CDR2 SMNVEV (reference sequence). After removal of 2 bases from V and 2 bases from J, the junction contained 14 bases not matched to a gene. The CDR3 is 18 amino acids. Written as DNA, the CDR3 is TGTGCCAGCAGTTTACTAGCCACTTCGGGAGGGACTGCCTACGAGCAGTACTTC. Its protein product is CASSLLATSGGTAYEQYF.

This clone is a singleton in its sample. The chain couples TRBV19 to TRBJ1-3; TRBD1 agrees at 9 bases. The CDR3 loop spans 15 amino acids. The junction had 3 bases not matched to a gene; V was cut back by 6 bases and J by 0 bases. The germline V gene encodes CDR1 LNHDA and CDR2 SQIVND (reference sequence). DNA of the CDR3: TGTGCCAGTAGCTGGGACAGGGACTCTGGAAACACCATATATTTT. This codes for CASSWDRDSGNTIYF. The whole variable domain, remainder taken from reference TRBV19 and TRBJ1-3, is DGGITQSPKYLFRKEGQNVTLSCEQNLNHDAMYWYRQDPGQGLRLIYYSQIVNDFQKGDIAEGYSVSREKKESFPLTVTSAQKNPTAFYLCASSWDRDSGNTIYFGEGSWLTVV.

J is TRBJ2-3 and V is TRBV29-1; D tentatively fits TRBD1 or TRBD2 (5 bases each). V dropped 3 bases and J dropped 6 bases, with 10 bases sitting between them. The V gene's germline CDR1 is SQVTM and CDR2 ANQGSEA. This CDR3 is 12 amino acids long. The CDR3 protein is CSVDEWGDTQYF. In DNA form, the CDR3 reads TGCAGCGTTGACGAGTGGGGGGATACGCAGTATTTT.

This chain uses TRBV6-4 with TRBJ2-7, with 14 bases matching TRBD2. Germline V CDR1 and CDR2: MRHNA, SNTAGT. This CDR3 comprises 17 residues. The V segment lost 5 bases and the J segment 3 bases; nucleotides outside the gene matches: 9. The CDR3 region has the DNA TGTGCCAGCAGTTGTGGGACTAGCGGGAGAGGGGACTACGAGCAGTACTTC. Protein sequence: CASSCGTSGRGDYEQYF.

This clone appeared a few times. V gene TRBV10-3 combines with J gene TRBJ1-1; no clear D gene. The germline V and J ends were trimmed by 8 bases and 4 bases, with 8 bases remaining between them. Germline CDR1 reads ENHRY; CDR2 reads SYGVKD. This CDR3 spans 11 amino acids. This chain's CDR3 is CAIGDGTEAFF. As DNA, the CDR3 is TGTGCCATCGGAGACGGCACTGAAGCTTTCTTT.

Only one count was recorded for this clone. The gene calls are TRBV7-4 and TRBJ1-1; D is undetermined. This CDR3 contains 16 residues. Germline V CDR1 and CDR2: SGHVT, SQSDAQ. V was trimmed by 4 bases and J by 4 bases, leaving 19 bases between them. The CDR3 spells CASSSYPAALGTEAFF. For the CDR3, the DNA is TGTGCCAGCAGCTCCTACCCGGCGGCTTTAGGCACTGAAGCTTTCTTT.

This chain's CDR3 is CASSILGENQPQHF. The CDR3 region has the DNA TGTGCCAGTAGTATTCTCGGAGAGAATCAGCCCCAGCATTTT. This rearrangement joins TRBV19 to TRBJ1-5; D is ambiguous. Germline V gene lookup returns CDR1 LNHDA and CDR2 SQIVND (reference sequence). V dropped 3 bases and J dropped 4 bases, with 10 bases sitting between them. This CDR3 is built from 14 residues.

The rearrangement links TRBV6-1 to TRBJ2-1, with 8 positions matching TRBD2. CDR3 length equals 15 residues. V was clipped by 2 bases and J by 0 bases; unmatched bases: 0. The germline V gene encodes CDR1 MNHNS and CDR2 SASEGT. CDR3 DNA sequence: TGTGCCAGCAGTGAAACTAGCGGCTCCTACAATGAGCAGTTCTTC. Translated, it gives CASSETSGSYNEQFF.

The rearrangement links TRBV7-2 to TRBJ1-2; a weak D match, TRBD1 (6 bases). CDR3 length equals 16 residues. Germline assignment: CDR1 SGHTA and CDR2 FQGNSA. Trimming pared 5 bases from V and 4 bases from J, leaving 20 bases between. CDR3: CASSARGTTALYGYTF. The CDR3, as DNA: TGTGCCAGCAGCGCCAGGGGCACTACAGCCCTCTATGGCTACACCTTC.

This clone was detected only once. V and J are TRBV11-2 and TRBJ2-1; D is uncertain. This CDR3 has 16 amino acids. CDR1 is SGHAT and CDR2 is FQNNGV in the germline V gene. V lost 1 base, J lost 2 bases, and 12 bases lay in between. The CDR3 loop reads CASSLGVLGTYNEQFF. The CDR3 nucleotides read TGTGCCAGCAGCTTAGGGGTCCTAGGTACCTACAATGAGCAGTTCTTC.

The gene calls are TRBV2 and TRBJ2-2; 10 bases map to TRBD1. Germline V lookup: CDR1 SNHLY, CDR2 FYNNEI. The CDR3 is 14 residues long. V dropped 7 bases and J dropped 7; count of bases not matched to a gene: 6. CDR3 in DNA: TGTGCCAGCATGAGGACAGGGGGAGGCGGGGAGCTGTTTTTT. Protein: CASMRTGGGGELFF.

The genes are TRBV6-4 and TRBJ2-1; no clear D gene. V shed 4 bases and J shed 7 bases, with 14 bases lying between them. The CDR3 totals 14 residues. Germline-derived CDR1 and CDR2 are MRHNA and SNTAGT. As DNA, the CDR3 is TGTGCCAGCAGTGGGACGGGCGCTAGTAATGAGCAGTTCTTC. Amino acids: CASSGTGASNEQFF.

A note on this clone: The sample has other DNA sequences that encode this CDR3 too. V gene TRBV30 combines with J gene TRBJ1-1, with D unresolved. Germline CDR1 is GTSNPN and CDR2 is SVGIG (reference sequence). The CDR3 sequence is 11 residues long. V lost 3 bases, J lost 3 bases, and 5 bases lay in between. This CDR3 reads CAWRRDTEAFF. For the CDR3, the DNA is TGTGCCTGGAGAAGGGACACTGAAGCTTTCTTT.

V usage is TRBV5-1 and J usage is TRBJ2-2, with D possibly TRBD2 on 6 matching bases. The V gene's germline CDR1 is SGHRS and CDR2 YFSETQ. Deletions cut 7 bases from V and 1 base from J, with 17 bases between. There are 16 residues in the CDR3. CDR3 in amino acids: CASVPHPGLNTGELFF. The CDR3, as DNA: TGCGCCAGCGTCCCCCACCCGGGACTGAACACCGGGGAGCTGTTTTTT. Together with reference TRBV5-1 and TRBJ2-2, the CDR3 gives the full variable domain: KAGVTQTPRYLIKTRGQQVTLSCSPISGHRSVSWYQQTPGQGLQFLFEYFSETQRNKGNFPGRFSGRQFSNSRSEMNVSTLELGDSALYLCASVPHPGLNTGELFFGEGSRLTVL.

The chain joins TRBV29-1 to TRBJ2-7; D not certain. With 4 bases removed from V and 5 bases from J, the gap between germline ends came to 12 bases. The CDR3 is 12 residues long. Germline V lookup: CDR1 SQVTM, CDR2 ANQGSEA. CDR3 loop: CSVVGLLHEQYF. The CDR3 DNA sequence: TGCAGCGTTGTTGGGTTACTGCACGAGCAGTACTTC.

This clone was observed a single time. The CDR3 reads CSVFEGTMNTEAFF. The DNA for the CDR3 is TGCAGCGTTTTTGAGGGTACGATGAACACTGAAGCTTTCTTT. The genes are TRBV29-1 and TRBJ1-1; D is unclear. The CDR3 is 14 residues long. CDR1 is SQVTM and CDR2 is ANQGSEA in the germline V gene. V was clipped by 5 bases and J by 0 bases, with 13 bases between them.

V gene TRBV5-1 combines with J gene TRBJ2-5; D unclear. Germline CDR1 and CDR2: SGHRS and YFSETQ. The V gene lost 0 bases and the J gene lost 1 base, with 10 bases spanning the gap. The CDR3 sequence is 15 residues long. Here the CDR3 reads CASSLEGRVQETQYF. Here the CDR3 DNA reads TGCGCCAGCAGCTTGGAAGGAAGAGTCCAAGAGACCCAGTACTTC.

The genes are TRBV30 and TRBJ1-2; no clear D. V gave up 1 base and J gave up 7 bases, with 19 bases separating them. Germline assignment: CDR1 GTSNPN and CDR2 SVGIG (reference sequence). The CDR3 sequence is 15 residues long. The CDR3 loop is CAWSARGRELAGYTF. As DNA, the CDR3 is TGTGCCTGGAGTGCCCGAGGCCGGGAATTGGCTGGCTACACCTTC.

This chain links TRBV18 with TRBJ1-1; possible D gene TRBD1, 6 bases. Germline V CDR1 and CDR2: KGHSH, LQKENI. V lost 5 bases and J lost 1, with 11 bases in between. The CDR3 is 14 residues long. Here the CDR3 DNA reads TGTGCCAGCTCAACCCAGACAGGGAACACTGAAGCTTTCTTT. It codes for CASSTQTGNTEAFF.

The V call is TRBV14, the J call TRBJ2-7; tentatively, D is TRBD1 (6 bases). Germline CDR1 reads SGHDN; CDR2 reads FVKESK. V was shortened by 4 bases and J by 4 bases, with 8 bases between the two germline ends. CDR3 length: 12 residues. This CDR3 is CASSRDTYEQYF. The CDR3 region has the DNA TGTGCCAGCAGCCGGGACACTTACGAGCAGTACTTC.

The gene calls are TRBV28 and TRBJ2-5; the D gene is possibly TRBD2 (5 bases). This CDR3 is 13 amino acids long. V was clipped by 6 bases and J by 4 bases, with 12 bases between them. CDR1 and CDR2 (germline): MDHEN, SYDVKM. The CDR3 spells CASSRSEGETQYF. CDR3 DNA: TGTGCCAGCAGCCGTTCAGAGGGAGAGACCCAGTACTTC.

This chain connects TRBV7-2 to TRBJ2-1; D is perhaps TRBD2 (6 bases). The CDR3 length is 14 residues. V shed 5 bases and J shed 7 bases, with 15 bases lying between them. Germline V CDR1 and CDR2: SGHTA, FQGNSA. In DNA form, the CDR3 reads TGTGCCAGCAGCGATGGGGGGAGCCTGAATGAGCAGTTCTTC. Protein sequence: CASSDGGSLNEQFF.

The chain has TRBV6-1 and TRBJ2-7; TRBD1 is a possible D gene (6 bases). The CDR3 runs to 15 residues. Germline CDR1 MNHNS, CDR2 SASEGT. V gave up 1 base and J gave up 2 bases, with 12 bases separating them. CDR3 amino acids: CASSEEAGGPYEQYF. The CDR3 region has the DNA TGTGCCAGCAGTGAAGAGGCTGGGGGCCCCTACGAGCAGTACTTC.